What follows are 27 T cell receptor beta chains derived from one specimen sequenced in a study of beta chain features in type 1 diabetes. The whole isolated RNA underwent reverse transcription, so sequencing captured expressed TCRB transcripts. Profiled with immunoSEQ multiplex PCR; TCRdb holds only in-frame clones, not every one. The table has roughly 120,000 clones, 40% seen once. What was sequenced was stem cell memory CD4+ T cells from blood. The receptor set was obtained from a woman younger than 30 in good health.

The rearrangement links TRBV7-9 to TRBJ1-4; tentatively, D is TRBD1 (6 bases). Germline CDR1 reads SEHNR; CDR2 reads FQNEAQ (reference sequence). V was pared by 5 bases and J by 4 bases, with 14 bases between. The CDR3 contains 15 residues. CDR3 sequence reads: CASSGLTGHNEKLFF. The CDR3 DNA follows: TGTGCCAGCAGCGGATTGACAGGACATAATGAAAAACTGTTTTTT.

V and J are TRBV5-1 and TRBJ2-7, with a weak D call TRBD2 (6 bases). Germline CDR1 is SGHRS and CDR2 is YFSETQ. Trimming left V 4 bases short and J 4 bases short, with 15 bases between. This CDR3 contains 14 residues. CDR3 nucleotide sequence: TGCGCCAGCAGCCTCGGGACTCCGCAGTACGAGCAGTACTTC. The encoded protein is CASSLGTPQYEQYF. Based on the CDR3 plus reference TRBV5-1 and TRBJ2-7, the full variable domain is KAGVTQTPRYLIKTRGQQVTLSCSPISGHRSVSWYQQTPGQGLQFLFEYFSETQRNKGNFPGRFSGRQFSNSRSEMNVSTLELGDSALYLCASSLGTPQYEQYFGPGTRLTVT.

The rearrangement uses TRBV25-1 and TRBJ2-5; D is possibly TRBD1 (5 bases). The germline gives CDR1 MGHDK, CDR2 SYGVNS. This CDR3 spans 13 amino acids. V dropped 4 bases and J dropped 3 bases, with 9 bases sitting between them. CDR3 region: CASSVPGKETQYF. The CDR3 DNA reads as TGTGCCAGCAGTGTTCCAGGGAAAGAGACCCAGTACTTC.

The chain joins TRBV7-9 to TRBJ1-2; TRBD1 is a possible D gene (5 bases). The CDR3 length is 14 residues. V was clipped by 0 bases and J by 4 bases, with 9 bases between them. Looked up from germline, CDR1 is SEHNR and CDR2 is FQNEAQ (reference sequence). CDR3 bases: TGTGCCAGCAGCTTAGCACAGGTTGGCTATGGCTACACCTTC. Translating it yields CASSLAQVGYGYTF.

The chain joins TRBV5-6 to TRBJ1-5; D gene unclear. The CDR3 has 13 amino acids. Germline assignment: CDR1 SGHDT and CDR2 YYEEEE. The ends were cut back, 3 bases at V and 5 bases at J, with 9 bases in the middle. The CDR3 reads CASSWRSDQPQHF. CDR3 bases: TGTGCCAGCAGCTGGAGATCGGATCAGCCCCAGCATTTT.

V usage is TRBV4-1 and J usage is TRBJ2-7; 7 nucleotides align to TRBD2. The CDR3 consists of 16 residues. The junction had 8 bases not matched to a gene; V was cut back by 1 base and J by 2 bases. Germline V gene sequence: CDR1 MGHRA, CDR2 YSYEKL. The CDR3 protein is CASSQASGEATYEQYF. CDR3 DNA sequence: TGCGCCAGCAGCCAAGCGAGCGGGGAGGCCACCTACGAGCAGTACTTC.

This clone was counted only a few times. This chain uses TRBV7-9 with TRBJ2-5, with a possible D match to TRBD1 (6 bases). The CDR3 is made up of 15 amino acids. Germline CDR1 reads SEHNR; CDR2 reads FQNEAQ (reference sequence). Trimming took off 2 bases at V and 5 bases at J, with 15 bases between the two ends. The CDR3 is CASSLLPGVGETQYF. The CDR3 coding sequence is TGTGCCAGCAGCTTACTTCCAGGGGTCGGGGAGACCCAGTACTTC. The full variable domain, rest sourced from reference TRBV7-9 and TRBJ2-5, is DTGVSQNPRHKITKRGQNVTFRCDPISEHNRLYWYRQTLGQGPEFLTYFQNEAQLEKSRLLSDRFSAERPKGSFSTLEIQRTEQGDSAMYLCASSLLPGVGETQYFGPGTRLLVL.

This clone was detected only a few times. The chain joins TRBV29-1 to TRBJ1-1, with 8 bases identical to TRBD1. The CDR3 is 11 residues long. In germline, CDR1 is SQVTM, CDR2 ANQGSEA. The V gene end was trimmed by 7 bases and the J gene end by 5 bases; junction bases not matched to a gene: 3. Here the CDR3 DNA reads TGCAGCGCAACAGGGGGGACTGAAGCTTTCTTT. The encoded protein is CSATGGTEAFF.

The rearrangement uses TRBV27 and TRBJ1-2, with 12 positions matching TRBD1. Trimming took 6 bases from V and 4 from J; bases not matched to a gene: 3. There are 14 residues in the CDR3. From germline, CDR1 is MNHEY and CDR2 SMNVEV (reference sequence). DNA of the CDR3: TGTGCCAGCAGAGGGACAGGGGGCCCCTATGGCTACACCTTC. Protein: CASRGTGGPYGYTF.

The chain couples TRBV19 to TRBJ2-1; 11 nucleotides line up with TRBD2. The CDR3 is 17 amino acids. V lost 4 bases and J lost 6; bases outside the gene matches: 11. Per the germline V gene, CDR1 is LNHDA and CDR2 is SQIVND (reference sequence). This chain's CDR3 is CASSTHVAGGRSNEQFF. CDR3 sequence (DNA): TGTGCCAGTAGTACTCACGTAGCGGGAGGGCGTAGCAATGAGCAGTTCTTC.

The CDR3 region has the DNA TGTGCCAGTAGAATAACCGCCGTGGGGGACATTACCTACGAGCAGTACTTC. Translating gives CASRITAVGDITYEQYF. The V call is TRBV19, the J call TRBJ2-7; TRBD1 might be the D (6 bases). The CDR3 is 17 residues long. V was shortened by 6 bases and J by 2 bases, with 23 bases between the two germline ends. Germline CDR1 LNHDA, CDR2 SQIVND (reference sequence).

The chain uses TRBV9 and TRBJ2-1; unclear D gene. Per germline, CDR1 SGDLS and CDR2 YYNGEE. Trimming pared 0 bases from V and 9 bases from J, leaving 10 bases between. The CDR3 spans 13 residues. CDR3: CASSVVPLSEQFF. The DNA of the CDR3 is TGTGCCAGCAGCGTAGTACCCCTTAGTGAGCAGTTCTTC.

This clone was detected once. The chain couples TRBV7-9 to TRBJ1-2; D unclear. The CDR3 has 14 residues. Per germline, CDR1 SEHNR and CDR2 FQNEAQ (reference sequence). Deletions cut 0 bases from V and 8 bases from J, with 13 bases between. CDR3 bases: TGTGCCAGCAGCTTAGCGGAGGCCAAGGGAGGCTACACCTTC. Translating it yields CASSLAEAKGGYTF.

The genes are TRBV6-5 and TRBJ1-1, with D unresolved. V was cut by 4 bases and J by 5 bases, with 20 bases left in between. The CDR3 runs 16 residues. Germline values: CDR1 MNHEY, CDR2 SVGAGI. The CDR3: CASSSFGRGFQTEAFF. CDR3 sequence (DNA): TGTGCCAGCAGTTCCTTTGGCCGGGGATTCCAGACTGAAGCTTTCTTT.

This clone was observed a few times. The rearrangement uses TRBV5-1 and TRBJ2-7; the D is unclear. CDR1 is SGHRS and CDR2 is YFSETQ in the germline V gene. Trimming cost V 0 bases and J 3 bases, with 4 bases left between them. The CDR3 loop spans 12 amino acids. In DNA form, the CDR3 reads TGCGCCAGCAGCTTGGATCTCTACGAGCAGTACTTC. Translated: CASSLDLYEQYF.

V and J are TRBV7-6 and TRBJ1-1; no reliable D call. CDR1 SGHVS and CDR2 FNYEAQ come from the germline V gene. The CDR3 runs 15 residues. Trimming cost V 0 bases and J 0 bases, with 8 bases left between them. Here the CDR3 DNA reads TGTGCCAGCAGCTTAGCCCCCGGAGTGAACACTGAAGCTTTCTTT. This translates into CASSLAPGVNTEAFF.

The V gene is TRBV5-6, the J gene TRBJ2-3; TRBD1 matches 8 bases. The CDR3 is 15 amino acids. Germline V gives CDR1 SGHDT, CDR2 YYEEEE. V lost 2 bases, J lost 1 base, and 3 bases stayed unmatched. As DNA, the CDR3 is TGTGCCAGCAGCTTTAAGGGACAGGGCACAGATACGCAGTATTTT. Encoded protein: CASSFKGQGTDTQYF.

The chain is built from TRBV28 and TRBJ1-2; D gene ambiguous. Germline loops: CDR1 MDHEN, CDR2 SYDVKM. The CDR3 runs 14 residues. Trimming left V 1 base short and J 8 bases short, with 14 bases between. CDR3 protein: CASSLSLRRLGYTF. The CDR3 bases are TGTGCCAGCAGTTTATCGCTTAGAAGATTGGGCTACACCTTC.

The J gene is TRBJ2-1, the V gene TRBV20-1; D is uncertain. The germline CDR1 and CDR2 sequences are DFQATT and SNEGSKA (reference sequence). V was shortened by 5 bases and J by 9 bases, with 11 bases between the two germline ends. The CDR3 covers 11 residues. The CDR3 nucleotides read TGCAGTGCTGTAAACCTCGGTGAGCAGTTCTTC. Protein: CSAVNLGEQFF.

This clone occurred a few times. This chain uses TRBV10-3 with TRBJ2-7; TRBD1 is a possible D gene (5 bases). V was cut by 10 bases and J by 3 bases, with 13 bases left in between. The germline CDR1 and CDR2 sequences are ENHRY and SYGVKD. This CDR3 spans 12 amino acids. The CDR3 sequence: CATREQLYEQYF. The CDR3 nucleotides read TGTGCCACCAGGGAACAGCTCTACGAGCAGTACTTC.

This chain connects TRBV4-3 to TRBJ1-1; D unclear. The V end was cut by 4 bases, the J end by 4 bases, with 10 bases between. The CDR3 totals 13 residues. Germline V CDR1 and CDR2: LGHNA, YSLEER. The CDR3 nucleotides read TGCGCCAGCAGCCCAGGTCTGTCCACTGAAGCTTTCTTT. It translates to CASSPGLSTEAFF.

This clone came up a few times. The rearrangement joins TRBV5-1 to TRBJ2-7, with TRBD1 matching over 10 bases. The length of the CDR3 is 17 residues. Looked up from germline, CDR1 is SGHRS and CDR2 is YFSETQ. The V segment lost 4 bases and the J segment 4 bases; nucleotides outside the gene matches: 14. The chain's CDR3 is CASSREPGQGLVYEQYF. The CDR3 DNA reads as TGCGCCAGCAGCCGAGAGCCGGGACAGGGGTTGGTATACGAGCAGTACTTC.

Concerning this clone itself: One junction end does not reproduce the germline sequence, and a read error may be involved. The rearrangement uses TRBV28 and TRBJ2-7; 9 bases align to TRBD1. The CDR3 contains 15 residues. Germline assignment: CDR1 MDHEN and CDR2 SYDVKM. The CDR3 loop reads CAGSLGGQGTYEQYF. CDR3 coding DNA: TGTGCCGGCAGTTTAGGGGGACAGGGAACCTACGAGCAGTACTTC.

This rearrangement joins TRBV28 to TRBJ2-7; 10 bases agree with TRBD1. This CDR3 region has 15 residues. Germline trimming cut 4 bases from V and 2 bases from J; bases unmatched to any gene: 5. Per germline, CDR1 MDHEN and CDR2 SYDVKM. As DNA, the CDR3 is TGTGCCAGCAGTTCCGACAGGGGGCCTCCCTACGAGCAGTACTTC. It encodes CASSSDRGPPYEQYF.

The V call is TRBV7-2, the J call TRBJ2-5, with TRBD1 identical over 8 bases. Germline lookup yields CDR1 SGHTA and CDR2 FQGNSA. The CDR3 length is 13 residues. J lost 5 bases, V lost 5 bases, and 4 bases had no gene match. CDR3 DNA sequence: TGTGCCAGCAGCAGGACAGGGAGGGAGACCCAGTACTTC. Residues: CASSRTGRETQYF.

This rearrangement joins TRBV6-6 to TRBJ1-2; D may be TRBD1 (6 bases). V was trimmed by 2 bases and J by 8 bases, leaving 21 bases between them. Germline assignment: CDR1 MNHNY and CDR2 SVGAGI (reference sequence). This CDR3 comprises 16 residues. CDR3 bases: TGTGCCAGCAGTTACGGGACAAGGCCGATTAGTCGCGGCTACACCTTC. This encodes CASSYGTRPISRGYTF.

Turning to this clone: Other DNA variants within this sample encode the same CDR3. V is TRBV20-1 and J is TRBJ1-2; D call uncertain. The CDR3 loop spans 11 amino acids. Deletions cut 3 bases from V and 1 base from J, with 3 bases between. CDR1 and CDR2 (germline): DFQATT, SNEGSKA (reference sequence). The CDR3: CSASVNYGYTF. The CDR3 region has the DNA TGCAGTGCTAGCGTTAACTATGGCTACACCTTC.